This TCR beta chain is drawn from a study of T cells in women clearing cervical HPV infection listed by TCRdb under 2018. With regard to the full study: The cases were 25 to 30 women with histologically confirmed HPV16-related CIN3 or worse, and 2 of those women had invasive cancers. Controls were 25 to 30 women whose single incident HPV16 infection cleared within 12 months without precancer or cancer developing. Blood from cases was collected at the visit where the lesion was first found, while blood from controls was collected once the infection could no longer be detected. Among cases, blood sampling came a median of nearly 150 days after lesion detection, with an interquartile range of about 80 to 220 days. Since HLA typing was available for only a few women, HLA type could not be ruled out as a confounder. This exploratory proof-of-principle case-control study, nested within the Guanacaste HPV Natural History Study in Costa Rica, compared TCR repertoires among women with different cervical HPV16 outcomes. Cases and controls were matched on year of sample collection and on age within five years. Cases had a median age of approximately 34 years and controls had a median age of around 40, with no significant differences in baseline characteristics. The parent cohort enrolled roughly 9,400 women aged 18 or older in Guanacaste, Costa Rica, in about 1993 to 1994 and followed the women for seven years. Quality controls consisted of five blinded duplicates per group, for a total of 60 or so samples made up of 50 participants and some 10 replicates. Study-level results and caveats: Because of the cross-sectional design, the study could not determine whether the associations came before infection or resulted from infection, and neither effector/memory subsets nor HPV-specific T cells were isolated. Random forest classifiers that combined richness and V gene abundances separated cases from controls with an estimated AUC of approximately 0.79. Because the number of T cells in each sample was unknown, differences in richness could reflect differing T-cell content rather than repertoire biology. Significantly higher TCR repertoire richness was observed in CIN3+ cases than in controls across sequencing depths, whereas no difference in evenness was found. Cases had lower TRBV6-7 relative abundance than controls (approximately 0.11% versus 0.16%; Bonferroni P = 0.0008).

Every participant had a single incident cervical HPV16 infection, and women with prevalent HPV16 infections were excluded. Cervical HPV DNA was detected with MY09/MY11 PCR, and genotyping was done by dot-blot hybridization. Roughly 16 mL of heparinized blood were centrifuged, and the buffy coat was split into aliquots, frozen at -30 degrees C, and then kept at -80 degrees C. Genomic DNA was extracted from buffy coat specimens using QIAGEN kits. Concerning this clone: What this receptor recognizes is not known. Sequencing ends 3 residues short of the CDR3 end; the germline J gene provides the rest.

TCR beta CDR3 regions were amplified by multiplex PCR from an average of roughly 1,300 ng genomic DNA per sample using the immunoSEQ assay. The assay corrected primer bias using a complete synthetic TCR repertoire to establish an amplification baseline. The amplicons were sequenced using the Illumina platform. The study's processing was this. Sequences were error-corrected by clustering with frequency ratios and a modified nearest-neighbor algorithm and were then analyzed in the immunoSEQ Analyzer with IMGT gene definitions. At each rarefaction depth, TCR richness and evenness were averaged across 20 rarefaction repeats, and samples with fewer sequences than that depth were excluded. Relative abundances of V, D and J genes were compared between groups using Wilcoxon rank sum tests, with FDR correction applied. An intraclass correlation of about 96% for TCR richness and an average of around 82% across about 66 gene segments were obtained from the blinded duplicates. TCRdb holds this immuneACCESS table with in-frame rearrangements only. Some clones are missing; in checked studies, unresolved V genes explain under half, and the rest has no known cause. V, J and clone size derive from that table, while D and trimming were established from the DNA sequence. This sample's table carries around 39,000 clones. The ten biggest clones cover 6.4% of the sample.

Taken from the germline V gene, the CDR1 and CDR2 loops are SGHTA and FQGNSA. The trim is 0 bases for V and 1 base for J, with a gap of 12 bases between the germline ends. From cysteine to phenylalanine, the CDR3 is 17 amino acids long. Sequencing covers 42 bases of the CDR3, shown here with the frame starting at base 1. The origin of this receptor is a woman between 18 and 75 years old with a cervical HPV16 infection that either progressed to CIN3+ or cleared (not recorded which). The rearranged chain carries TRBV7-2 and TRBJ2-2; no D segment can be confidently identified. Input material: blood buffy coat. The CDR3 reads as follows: CASSLAGVSGNTGELFF. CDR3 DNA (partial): TGTGCCAGCAGCTTAGCTGGAGTTTCGGGGAACACCGGGGAG.